A single sample gave rise to the 23 T cell receptor beta chains below, sequenced in a study of glioma-infiltrating T cells. Using RNA template, CDR3s of TCR alpha and beta were amplified with iRepertoire arm-PCR. MiXCR, applied by TCRdb to the multiplex PCR reads, yields one record per CDR3 protein. The repertoire consists of more than 350,000 distinct CDR3 sequences, with about two fifths occurring once and the leading ten covering more than 10%. Sequencing used glioma tissue, nonneoplastic brain tissue, or PBMCs (not recorded which). These TCRs come from a human donor with low-grade glioma or glioblastoma, undergoing nonglioma brain surgery, or in good health (not recorded which).

In its sample, this clonotype was seen a few times. The rearrangement links TRBV20-1 to TRBJ2-7; TRBD1 matches 9 bases. Germline trimming cut 6 bases from V and 6 bases from J; bases unmatched to any gene: 12. The CDR3 is 14 amino acids. Germline loops: CDR1 DFQATT, CDR2 SNEGSKA (reference sequence). CDR3 protein: CSALSRDRDLEQYF. The CDR3 nucleotides are TGCAGTGCACTCAGCCGGGACAGGGACCTCGAGCAGTACTTC.

This clonotype was seen ten or more times. The chain carries TRBV27 and TRBJ2-3; D may match TRBD1 or TRBD2 (5 bases each). CDR3 length: 15 amino acids. Germline CDR1 MNHEY, CDR2 SMNVEV (reference sequence). With 6 bases removed from V and 3 bases from J, the gap between germline ends came to 16 bases. CDR3 in amino acids: CASRRQLGRTDTQYF. For the CDR3, the DNA is TGTGCCAGCAGACGACAGCTGGGGAGAACAGATACGCAGTATTTT.

This sequence joins TRBV18 and TRBJ2-7; 7 nucleotides match TRBD2. Germline V gives CDR1 KGHSH, CDR2 LQKENI. With V trimmed by 2 bases and J by 3 bases, 4 bases remained unmatched. The CDR3 runs 14 residues. CDR3 DNA: TGTGCCAGCTCACCAAGCGGGGCTGACTACGAGCAGTACTTC. Amino acids: CASSPSGADYEQYF.

A word on this clonotype: The CDR3 does not end in the conserved phenylalanine or tryptophan, so this is likely a read error. The chain has TRBV18 and TRBJ1-2; D gene uncertain. This CDR3 is built from 13 residues. With 3 bases removed from V and 4 bases from J, the gap between germline ends came to 9 bases. Germline V gene lookup returns CDR1 KGHSH and CDR2 LQKENI. The CDR3 sequence: CASSPDLVYGYTL. For the CDR3, the DNA is TGTGCCAGCTCACCTGACTTAGTCTATGGCTACACCCTC.

Only a few counts were recorded for this clonotype. V usage is TRBV4-3 and J usage is TRBJ2-6; maybe TRBD1 (5 bases). The CDR3 is 17 amino acids. Trimming stripped 6 bases from V and 0 bases from J, with 15 bases between. Germline V gene sequence: CDR1 LGHNA, CDR2 YSLEER. DNA of the CDR3: TGCGCCAGCAGTTCCCCGGACATACTCTCTGGGGCCAACGTCCTGACTTTC. The encoded protein is CASSSPDILSGANVLTF.

This clonotype was counted between two and nine times. This chain links TRBV20-1 with TRBJ2-3, with D hard to call. Germline loops: CDR1 DFQATT, CDR2 SNEGSKA (reference sequence). The CDR3 extends over 14 amino acids. The germline V and J ends were trimmed by 0 bases and 4 bases, with 11 bases remaining between them. The CDR3 sequence: CSAREVGFSDTQYF. CDR3 DNA: TGCAGTGCTAGAGAGGTCGGGTTCTCAGATACGCAGTATTTT.

This clonotype was counted between two and nine times. V is TRBV4-1 and J is TRBJ1-5; D may be TRBD1 (6 bases). There are 15 residues in the CDR3. V was pared by 4 bases and J by 2 bases, with 12 bases between. In germline, CDR1 is MGHRA, CDR2 YSYEKL. The DNA of the CDR3 is TGCGCCAGCAGCCCCGGGAACAGGGGCAATCAGCCCCAGCATTTT. It codes for CASSPGNRGNQPQHF.

The V call is TRBV4-1, the J call TRBJ2-5; 11 bases agree with TRBD1. Germline V gene data show CDR1 as MGHRA and CDR2 as YSYEKL. This CDR3 has 16 residues. Losses at the gene ends were 3 bases for V and 5 bases for J; bases not matched to a gene: 8. This CDR3 is CASSHIGQGARETQYF. The CDR3 nucleotides are TGCGCCAGCAGCCATATCGGACAGGGGGCGAGGGAGACCCAGTACTTC.

About this clonotype: Its ends do not fully match the called genes, so a read error is possible. The chain joins TRBV24-1 to TRBJ2-5; 8 positions match TRBD1. CDR1 and CDR2 from the germline V gene are KGHDR and SFDVKD. This CDR3 contains 13 residues. The CDR3 here is CATSPQGEEIQYF. CDR3 nucleotide sequence: TGTGCCACCAGCCCACAGGGGGAAGAGATCCAGTACTTC.

With respect to this clonotype: Mismatch with germline at one junction end may stem from a read error. The gene calls are TRBV15 and TRBJ2-7; 11 bases align to TRBD2. The CDR3 contains 17 residues. CDR1 is LNHNV, CDR2 YYDKDF, per germline (reference sequence). CDR3 region: CATSGARGTSGSYGQYF. DNA of the CDR3: TGTGCCACCAGCGGTGCTAGGGGGACTAGCGGATCCTACGGGCAGTACTTC.

The chain recombines TRBV20-1 with TRBJ2-4; 13 nucleotides agree with TRBD2. Losses at the gene ends were 4 bases for V and 7 bases for J; bases not matched to a gene: 19. The CDR3 sequence is 19 residues long. Per germline, CDR1 DFQATT and CDR2 SNEGSKA (reference sequence). The CDR3 DNA reads TGCAGTGCTACCCACCTGACTAGCGGGAGGCCTTCGGTGGAGAACATTCAGTACTTC. This translates into CSATHLTSGRPSVENIQYF.

The J gene is TRBJ2-7, the V gene TRBV6-6; D is undetermined. This CDR3 region has 12 residues. Trimming shortened V by 5 bases and J by 7 bases, and 12 bases separated the two germline ends. The V gene's germline CDR1 is MNHNY and CDR2 SVGAGI (reference sequence). The DNA of the CDR3 is TGTGCCAGCAGTCTGGGGATGGGTGAGCAGTACTTC. The encoded protein is CASSLGMGEQYF.

On this clonotype itself: Being one base from a much bigger clone, this may be a read error. In nucleotides, the CDR3 is TGTGCCATCAGCGATGACAGCTCTCTCTATGGCTACACCTTC. It specifies CAISDDSSLYGYTF. The chain employs TRBV6-6 and TRBJ1-2, with D possibly being TRBD1 (5 bases). Germline V gene sequence: CDR1 MNHNY, CDR2 SVGAGI (reference sequence). V was trimmed by 10 bases and J by 4 bases, leaving 19 bases between them. This CDR3 is 14 amino acids long.

This clonotype was counted ten times or more. V usage is TRBV27 and J usage is TRBJ2-7, with D perhaps TRBD2 (6 bases). V was shortened by 3 bases and J by 0 bases, with 18 bases between the two germline ends. This CDR3 contains 17 residues. Germline lookup yields CDR1 MNHEY and CDR2 SMNVEV (reference sequence). The CDR3 sequence: CASSFLGFGGASYEQYF. For the CDR3, the DNA is TGTGCCAGCAGTTTTCTTGGGTTTGGCGGGGCCTCCTACGAGCAGTACTTC.

This clonotype was found a few times. This sequence joins TRBV28 and TRBJ1-2; 9 bases map to TRBD1. After removal of 5 bases from V and 0 bases from J, the junction contained 7 bases not matched to a gene. From germline, CDR1 is MDHEN and CDR2 SYDVKM. The CDR3 is 16 amino acids. CDR3 sequence: CASSPRGTGTNYGYTF. The CDR3, as DNA: TGTGCCAGCAGTCCCCGAGGGACAGGGACTAACTATGGCTACACCTTC.

A note on this clonotype: A single base separates this from a much larger clone, so it may be a read error. The chain uses TRBV7-9 and TRBJ2-7; 7 nucleotides match TRBD2. The CDR3 is 14 amino acids. CDR1 SEHNR and CDR2 FQNEAQ come from the germline V gene (reference sequence). J gave up 4 bases and V 5 bases, and 8 bases lay outside the gene matches. For the CDR3, the DNA is TGTGCCAGCAGCCCGGGACTACTAGTTTACGAGCAGTACTTC. Protein: CASSPGLLVYEQYF.

The V gene is TRBV6-4, the J gene TRBJ2-3; 9 bases match TRBD2. Germline CDR1 MRHNA, CDR2 SNTAGT. V lost 3 bases, J lost 5 bases, and 15 bases stayed unmatched. The CDR3 is 18 amino acids. The CDR3 sequence: CASSERTLAGLARDTQYF. CDR3 coding DNA: TGTGCCAGCAGTGAGCGGACGCTAGCGGGACTAGCAAGAGATACGCAGTATTTT.

With regard to this clonotype: Since a much larger clone is just one base distant, this may be a read error. The chain has TRBV27 and TRBJ2-1, with unresolved D. Trimming shortened V by 4 bases and J by 7 bases, and 14 bases separated the two germline ends. This CDR3 has 14 residues. CDR1 MNHEY and CDR2 SMNVEV come from the germline V gene (reference sequence). CDR3 loop: CASSYLVGDNEQFF. The CDR3 region has the DNA TGTGCCAGCAGTTACCTTGTTGGTGATAATGAGCAGTTCTTC.

The gene calls are TRBV10-2 and TRBJ2-7; TRBD2 is a possible D gene (5 bases). The CDR3 totals 14 residues. Germline values: CDR1 WSHSY, CDR2 SAAADI. Trimming stripped 0 bases from V and 2 bases from J, with 8 bases between. CDR3 in amino acids: CASSESNGAYEQYF. DNA of the CDR3: TGCGCCAGCAGTGAGTCGAACGGGGCCTACGAGCAGTACTTC.

The gene calls are TRBV20-1 and TRBJ1-1, with TRBD1 identical over 8 bases. J was trimmed by 0 bases and V by 6 bases; bases with no gene match: 6. Per the germline V gene, CDR1 is DFQATT and CDR2 is SNEGSKA (reference sequence). This CDR3 is built from 14 residues. In DNA, the CDR3 is TGCAGTGCCCGCCCAGGGGGCTTGAACACTGAAGCTTTCTTT. Translating it yields CSARPGGLNTEAFF.

The sample holds a few counts of this clonotype. The chain uses TRBV27 and TRBJ1-6; D may be TRBD1 (5 bases). Trimming pared 6 bases from V and 11 bases from J, leaving 11 bases between. Per the germline V gene, CDR1 is MNHEY and CDR2 is SMNVEV (reference sequence). The CDR3 runs 12 residues. CDR3 in DNA: TGTGCCAGCAGCAGGGCAGCGGCACCCCTCCACTTT. This codes for CASSRAAAPLHF.

About this clonotype itself: This clone may be a read error of a much larger clone one base away. The chain carries TRBV6-1 and TRBJ2-6, with 7 bases fitting TRBD2. V shed 7 bases and J 0 bases; nucleotides not matched to a gene: 9. Germline CDR1 MNHNS, CDR2 SASEGT. This CDR3 region has 17 residues. In DNA, the CDR3 is TGTGCCAGCAACTACTACGGGAGGTTCTCTGGGGCCAACGTCCTGACTTTC. Translating it yields CASNYYGRFSGANVLTF.

This clonotype has a handful of counts. The chain is built from TRBV4-1 and TRBJ1-1; 8 positions match TRBD1. The CDR3 runs 12 residues. The V gene end was trimmed by 4 bases and the J gene end by 11 bases; junction bases not matched to a gene: 6. CDR1 MGHRA and CDR2 YSYEKL come from the germline V gene. The CDR3 reads CASSRPGQVAFF. CDR3 DNA: TGCGCCAGCAGCCGTCCGGGACAGGTCGCTTTCTTT.